The 10 T cell receptor beta chains in this list originate from one sample, sequenced in a study of T cell responses to AZD1222 COVID-19 vaccine. TCRdb's copy holds only in-frame clones and misses some; the assay was immunoSEQ multiplex PCR. The profile covers around 160,000 clones, with 75% to 95% appearing a single time and roughly 2.9% taken by the ten largest. This material consisted of peripheral blood, taken on day 0 of MenACWY control vaccination. These receptors were obtained from an adult in good health.

The rearrangement links TRBV27 to TRBJ1-1, with a tentative D call TRBD1 (6 bases). Germline values: CDR1 MNHEY, CDR2 SMNVEV (reference sequence). Trimming took off 5 bases at V and 4 bases at J, with 17 bases between the two ends. The CDR3 has 15 amino acids. This CDR3 is CASSTIQGGSTEAFF. The CDR3 DNA reads TGTGCCAGCAGTACCATACAGGGCGGTTCCACTGAAGCTTTCTTT.

This chain links TRBV4-1 with TRBJ1-4, with 8 bases aligning to TRBD1. This CDR3 spans 17 amino acids. V lost 0 bases and J lost 3; bases outside the gene matches: 6. Looked up from germline, CDR1 is MGHRA and CDR2 is YSYEKL. DNA for the CDR3: TGCGCCAGCAGCCAAGACCCAGGGGGCTCGGCTAATGAAAAACTGTTTTTT. Amino acids: CASSQDPGGSANEKLFF.

The V gene is TRBV5-1, the J gene TRBJ2-1; TRBD2 matches at 7 bases. The V gene's germline CDR1 is SGHRS and CDR2 YFSETQ. J lost 6 bases, V lost 2 bases, and 8 bases had no gene match. This CDR3 is built from 15 residues. The CDR3 loop is CASSFSGSGTNEQFF. The CDR3 coding sequence is TGCGCCAGCAGCTTTAGCGGGTCGGGGACCAATGAGCAGTTCTTC.

This clone showed up many times. This chain joins TRBV30 and TRBJ2-1; D uncertain. The CDR3 totals 11 residues. V was pared by 3 bases and J by 10 bases, with 10 bases between. The V gene's germline CDR1 is GTSNPN and CDR2 SVGIG (reference sequence). CDR3 region: CAWSRSREQFF. CDR3 sequence (DNA): TGTGCCTGGAGCAGATCCAGGGAGCAGTTCTTC.

This sequence joins TRBV4-1 and TRBJ1-5, with 8 bases identical to TRBD1. The V gene end was trimmed by 1 base and the J gene end by 4 bases; junction bases not matched to a gene: 6. The CDR3 runs 16 residues. Germline CDR1 reads MGHRA; CDR2 reads YSYEKL. CDR3 coding DNA: TGCGCCAGCAGCCAAGTAGGACAGGGAGGGAATCAGCCCCAGCATTTT. Translating gives CASSQVGQGGNQPQHF.

CDR3 amino acids: CASTSGSLPKQFF. In DNA, the CDR3 is TGTGCCAGTACTAGCGGGAGTCTCCCCAAGCAGTTCTTC. The chain joins TRBV28 to TRBJ2-1; the match to TRBD2 covers 11 bases. The V gene's germline CDR1 is MDHEN and CDR2 SYDVKM. The CDR3 has 13 amino acids. V shed 9 bases, J shed 11 bases, and the junction held 9 bases outside the gene matches.

The V gene is TRBV28, the J gene TRBJ1-1; no reliable D call. Germline assignment: CDR1 MDHEN and CDR2 SYDVKM. The CDR3 covers 13 residues. V lost 3 bases to trimming and J lost 1 base, with 6 bases between them. The CDR3 nucleotides are TGTGCCAGCAGTTTTCAGAGGAACACTGAAGCTTTCTTT. Protein product: CASSFQRNTEAFF.

The V and J genes are TRBV5-4 and TRBJ1-1; no clear D gene. Trimming removed 0 bases at V and 4 bases at J, with 10 bases between. The CDR3 consists of 14 residues. The germline V gene has CDR1 SGHNT and CDR2 YYREEE (reference sequence). CDR3 sequence: CASSLEASGTEAFF. The CDR3 bases are TGTGCCAGCAGCTTGGAGGCGTCTGGCACTGAAGCTTTCTTT.

The chain combines TRBV15 with TRBJ1-5, with D hard to call. CDR1 is LNHNV, CDR2 YYDKDF, per germline (reference sequence). CDR3 length: 15 residues. Between the trimmed V and J ends, which lost 4 bases and 2 bases, there was a span of 12 bases. CDR3: CATSTAQVGNQPQHF. In DNA form, the CDR3 reads TGTGCCACCAGCACCGCGCAGGTTGGCAATCAGCCCCAGCATTTT. The full variable domain, rest sourced from reference TRBV15 and TRBJ1-5, is DAMVIQNPRYQVTQFGKPVTLSCSQTLNHNVMYWYQQKSSQAPKLLFHYYDKDFNNEADTPDNFQSRRPNTSFCFLDIRSPGLGDTAMYLCATSTAQVGNQPQHFGDGTRLSIL.

J is TRBJ2-3 and V is TRBV28, with D possibly TRBD2 on 7 matching bases. Trimming cost V 3 bases and J 3 bases, with 10 bases left between them. This CDR3 contains 14 residues. From germline, CDR1 is MDHEN and CDR2 SYDVKM. CDR3 coding DNA: TGTGCCAGCAGTTTGGGGGGGCCAACAGATACGCAGTATTTT. Amino acids: CASSLGGPTDTQYF. Based on the CDR3 plus reference TRBV28 and TRBJ2-3, the full variable domain is DVKVTQSSRYLVKRTGEKVFLECVQDMDHENMFWYRQDPGLGLRLIYFSYDVKMKEKGDIPEGYSVSREKKERFSLILESASTNQTSMYLCASSLGGPTDTQYFGPGTRLTVL.